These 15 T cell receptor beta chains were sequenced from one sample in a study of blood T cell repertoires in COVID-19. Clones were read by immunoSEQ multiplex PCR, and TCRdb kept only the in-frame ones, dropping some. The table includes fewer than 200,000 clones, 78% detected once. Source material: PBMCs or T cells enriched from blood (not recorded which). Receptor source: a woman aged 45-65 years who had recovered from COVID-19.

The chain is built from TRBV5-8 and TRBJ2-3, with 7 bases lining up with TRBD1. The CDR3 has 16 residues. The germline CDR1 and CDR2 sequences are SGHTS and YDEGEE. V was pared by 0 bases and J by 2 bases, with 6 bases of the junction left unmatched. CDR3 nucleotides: TGTGCCAGCAGCTTGGGTTGGGACAGCTTCACAGATACGCAGTATTTT. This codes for CASSLGWDSFTDTQYF.

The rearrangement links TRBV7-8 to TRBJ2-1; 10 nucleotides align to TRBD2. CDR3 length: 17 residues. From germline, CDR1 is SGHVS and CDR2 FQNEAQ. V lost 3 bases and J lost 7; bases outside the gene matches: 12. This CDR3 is CASSFGGASGSWNEQFF. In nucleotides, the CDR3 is TGTGCCAGCAGCTTCGGGGGGGCTAGCGGGAGTTGGAATGAGCAGTTCTTC.

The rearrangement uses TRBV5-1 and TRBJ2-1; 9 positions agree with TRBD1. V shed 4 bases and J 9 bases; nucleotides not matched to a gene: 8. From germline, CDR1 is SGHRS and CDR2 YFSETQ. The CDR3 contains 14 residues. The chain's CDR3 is CASSTGQGYGEQFF. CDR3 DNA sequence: TGCGCCAGCAGCACGGGACAGGGATACGGTGAGCAGTTCTTC.

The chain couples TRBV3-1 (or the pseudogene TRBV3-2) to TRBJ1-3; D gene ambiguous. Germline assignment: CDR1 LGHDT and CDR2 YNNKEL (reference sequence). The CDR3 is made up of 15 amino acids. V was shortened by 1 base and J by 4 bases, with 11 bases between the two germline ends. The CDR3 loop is CASSQGRGAGNTIYF. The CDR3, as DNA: TGTGCCAGCAGCCAAGGTCGCGGCGCGGGAAACACCATATATTTT.

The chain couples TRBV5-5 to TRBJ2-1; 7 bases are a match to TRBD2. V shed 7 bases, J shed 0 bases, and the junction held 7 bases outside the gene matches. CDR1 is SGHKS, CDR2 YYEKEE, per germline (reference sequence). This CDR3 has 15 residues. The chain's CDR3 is CASREASSSYNEQFF. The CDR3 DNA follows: TGTGCCAGCCGGGAGGCCTCGAGCTCCTACAATGAGCAGTTCTTC.

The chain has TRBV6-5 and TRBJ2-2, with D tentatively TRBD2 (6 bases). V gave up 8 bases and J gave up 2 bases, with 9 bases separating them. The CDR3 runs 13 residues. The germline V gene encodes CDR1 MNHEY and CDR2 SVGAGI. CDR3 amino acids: CASCGDNTGELFF. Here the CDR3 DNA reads TGTGCCAGCTGCGGGGATAACACCGGGGAGCTGTTTTTT.

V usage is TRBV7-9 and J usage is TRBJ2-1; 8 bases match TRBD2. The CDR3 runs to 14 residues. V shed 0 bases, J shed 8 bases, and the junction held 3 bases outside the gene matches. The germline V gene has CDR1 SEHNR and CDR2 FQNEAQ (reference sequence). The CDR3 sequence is CASSLAGLDYEQFF. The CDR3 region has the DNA TGTGCCAGCAGCTTAGCGGGACTAGACTATGAGCAGTTCTTC.

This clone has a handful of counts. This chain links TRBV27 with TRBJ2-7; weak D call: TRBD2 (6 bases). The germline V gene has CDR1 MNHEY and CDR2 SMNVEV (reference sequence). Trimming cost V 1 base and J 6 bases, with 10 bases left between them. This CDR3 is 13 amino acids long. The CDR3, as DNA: TGTGCCAGCAGTTTATTGTCCGGGGGCGAGCAGTACTTC. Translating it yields CASSLLSGGEQYF.

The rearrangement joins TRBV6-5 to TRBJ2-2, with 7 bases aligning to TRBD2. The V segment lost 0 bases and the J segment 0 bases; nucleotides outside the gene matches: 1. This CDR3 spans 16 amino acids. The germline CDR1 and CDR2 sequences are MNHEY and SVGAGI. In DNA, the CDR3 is TGTGCCAGCAGTTACTCGCGGGGGTCGAACACCGGGGAGCTGTTTTTT. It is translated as CASSYSRGSNTGELFF.

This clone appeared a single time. The CDR3 loop is CASSTILAGASGAQYF. CDR3 coding DNA: TGTGCCAGCAGCACGATACTAGCGGGAGCCTCCGGGGCCCAGTACTTC. The chain recombines TRBV11-2 with TRBJ2-5; 11 bases are shared with TRBD2. Losses at the gene ends were 5 bases for V and 9 bases for J; bases not matched to a gene: 14. The germline V gene encodes CDR1 SGHAT and CDR2 FQNNGV. The CDR3 sequence is 16 residues long.

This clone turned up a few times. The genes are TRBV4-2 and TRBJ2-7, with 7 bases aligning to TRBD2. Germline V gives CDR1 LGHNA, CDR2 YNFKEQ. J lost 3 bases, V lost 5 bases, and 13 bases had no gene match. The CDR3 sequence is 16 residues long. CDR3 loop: CASSSIGAGENYEQYF. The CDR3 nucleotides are TGTGCCAGCAGCTCTATCGGGGCGGGGGAAAACTACGAGCAGTACTTC.

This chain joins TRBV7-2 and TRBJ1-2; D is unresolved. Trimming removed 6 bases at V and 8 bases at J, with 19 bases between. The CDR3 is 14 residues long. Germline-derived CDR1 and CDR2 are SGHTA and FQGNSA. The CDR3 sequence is CASRRELGSDGYTF. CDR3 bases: TGTGCCAGCAGACGCGAACTAGGTTCAGACGGCTACACCTTC.

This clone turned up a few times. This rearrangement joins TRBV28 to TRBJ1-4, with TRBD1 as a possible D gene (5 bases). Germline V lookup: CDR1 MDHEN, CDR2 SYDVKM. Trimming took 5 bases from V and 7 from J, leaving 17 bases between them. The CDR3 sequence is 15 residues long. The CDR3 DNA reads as TGTGCCAGCAGTGCACCCATTGGGGCGAGTGAAAAACTGTTTTTT. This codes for CASSAPIGASEKLFF.

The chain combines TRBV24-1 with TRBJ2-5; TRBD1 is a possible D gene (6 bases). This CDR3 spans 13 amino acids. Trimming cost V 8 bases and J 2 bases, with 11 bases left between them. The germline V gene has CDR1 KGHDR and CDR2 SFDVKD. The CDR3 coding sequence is TGTGCCACCACAGGGGTATCACAAGAGACCCAGTACTTC. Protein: CATTGVSQETQYF.

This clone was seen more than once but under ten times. This chain's CDR3 is CASSPLSVNEQFF. The CDR3 coding sequence is TGCGCCAGCAGCCCGTTAAGCGTTAATGAGCAGTTCTTC. The J gene is TRBJ2-1, the V gene TRBV5-1; D is undetermined. The germline CDR1 and CDR2 sequences are SGHRS and YFSETQ. The CDR3 consists of 13 residues. Trimming shortened V by 4 bases and J by 7 bases, and 12 bases separated the two germline ends.